Listed here are 27 T cell receptor beta chains from one sample, sequenced in a study of CD8 T cells in Susac syndrome. Random hexamers served to reverse transcribe about 0.5 to 1 ug RNA. TCRdb re-analysed the immunoSEQ multiplex PCR reads in MiXCR, keeping a single row per CDR3 protein. The repertoire holds 350,000 to 550,000 distinct CDR3 sequences, with more than 80% as singletons. Sample: CD8+ T cells from PBMCs. Source of these receptors: a human donor with multiple sclerosis.

The J gene is TRBJ1-2, the V gene TRBV30; no firm D call. Germline values: CDR1 GTSNPN, CDR2 SVGIG (reference sequence). The germline V and J ends were trimmed by 0 bases and 4 bases, with 9 bases remaining between them. CDR3 length: 13 amino acids. CDR3: CAWSVGPSYGYTF. Written as DNA, the CDR3 is TGTGCCTGGAGTGTCGGCCCGAGCTATGGCTACACCTTC.

This sequence joins TRBV27 and TRBJ2-2; D is ambiguous. Trimming shortened V by 2 bases and J by 6 bases, and 7 bases separated the two germline ends. This CDR3 is 13 amino acids long. Germline V lookup: CDR1 MNHEY, CDR2 SMNVEV (reference sequence). The CDR3 reads CASSLASPGELFF. The CDR3 nucleotides are TGTGCCAGCAGTTTAGCCTCCCCCGGGGAGCTGTTTTTT.

The chain joins TRBV29-1 to TRBJ1-1; D call uncertain. Trimming removed 6 bases from V and 8 bases from J, with 10 bases in between. Germline CDR1 SQVTM, CDR2 ANQGSEA. The CDR3 is made up of 10 amino acids. This CDR3 is CSVHDGEAFF. CDR3 DNA sequence: TGCAGCGTCCATGACGGGGAAGCTTTCTTT.

This clonotype was observed a handful of times. V usage is TRBV10-1 and J usage is TRBJ2-7; 7 positions agree with TRBD2. CDR3 size: 15 residues. The J segment lost 1 base and the V segment lost 1 base, leaving 4 bases of the junction unmatched. Germline V gene sequence: CDR1 WNHNN, CDR2 SYGVQD (reference sequence). The CDR3 protein is CASSEYTSASYEQYF. The CDR3 nucleotides are TGCGCCAGCAGTGAGTATACTAGCGCGTCCTACGAGCAGTACTTC.

CDR3 DNA sequence: TGTGCCAGCAGTTACGAGGGGATCTACGAGCAGTACTTC. It is translated as CASSYEGIYEQYF. The chain has TRBV6-6 and TRBJ2-7; perhaps D is TRBD1 or TRBD2 (5 bases each). Germline-derived CDR1 and CDR2 are MNHNY and SVGAGI (reference sequence). V was cut by 2 bases and J by 3 bases, with 8 bases left in between. The length of the CDR3 is 13 residues.

This sequence joins TRBV6-5 and TRBJ1-1; D is uncertain. The CDR3 is 14 residues long. V was clipped by 2 bases and J by 5 bases, with 12 bases between them. Germline V gene lookup returns CDR1 MNHEY and CDR2 SVGAGI. The CDR3 protein is CASSYDQPRTEAFF. DNA of the CDR3: TGTGCCAGCAGTTACGACCAGCCTCGGACTGAAGCTTTCTTT.

The rearrangement joins TRBV29-1 to TRBJ2-1, with D possibly being TRBD1 (7 bases). V lost 5 bases, J lost 10 bases, and 15 bases lay in between. Germline-derived CDR1 and CDR2 are SQVTM and ANQGSEA. The CDR3 is made up of 12 amino acids. CDR3 amino acids: CSVPNRGGEQFF. CDR3 DNA sequence: TGCAGCGTTCCCAACAGGGGAGGCGAGCAGTTCTTC.

The chain carries TRBV3-1 and TRBJ1-6; 9 bases agree with TRBD1. The CDR3 runs 16 residues. Germline V gene lookup returns CDR1 LGHDT and CDR2 YNNKEL (reference sequence). J was trimmed by 8 bases and V by 0 bases; bases with no gene match: 5. In nucleotides, the CDR3 is TGTGCCAGCAGCCAAGAGGTGGACAGGGGAGATTCACCCCTCCACTTT. This translates into CASSQEVDRGDSPLHF.

The chain combines TRBV21-1 with TRBJ2-2. TRBV21-1 is labeled a pseudogene. CDR3 length: 14 residues. CDR3 nucleotide sequence: TGTGCCAGCAGCACCCGTCATCGGACCGGGGAGCTGTTTTTT. Protein: CASSTRHRTGELFF.

The chain joins TRBV6-1 to TRBJ2-7, with D unclear. V was shortened by 2 bases and J by 5 bases, with 16 bases between the two germline ends. The CDR3 is 15 amino acids. CDR1 is MNHNS and CDR2 is SASEGT in the germline V gene. In DNA, the CDR3 is TGTGCCAGCAGTGAATTTAATGGGGTATTGGACGAGCAGTACTTC. Translated, it gives CASSEFNGVLDEQYF.

This clonotype was detected a few times. The CDR3 protein is CASSPESRLNTEAFF. The CDR3 bases are TGTGCCAGCAGCCCGGAGAGCAGACTGAACACTGAAGCTTTCTTT. The rearrangement uses TRBV6-1 and TRBJ1-1; D is uncertain. The ends were cut back, 6 bases at V and 0 bases at J, with 14 bases in the middle. The CDR3 is made up of 15 amino acids. Germline V gene lookup returns CDR1 MNHNS and CDR2 SASEGT.

The chain employs TRBV25-1 and TRBJ2-5; 10 bases are shared with TRBD2. CDR3 size: 15 residues. With 4 bases clipped from V and 4 bases from J, the junction kept 6 bases outside the gene matches. Germline lookup yields CDR1 MGHDK and CDR2 SYGVNS. The CDR3 spells CASSALAGGRETQYF. The CDR3 nucleotides read TGTGCCAGCAGTGCCTTAGCGGGAGGTCGAGAGACCCAGTACTTC.

The CDR3 DNA is TGCGCCAGCAGGTGGACAGGGAACGGGGAGCTGTTTTTT. Translating gives CASRWTGNGELFF. The rearrangement uses TRBV5-1 and TRBJ2-2; the match to TRBD1 covers 8 bases. CDR1 and CDR2 (germline): SGHRS, YFSETQ. The CDR3 is 13 amino acids. J gave up 7 bases and V 5 bases, and 4 bases lay outside the gene matches.

The genes are TRBV29-1 and TRBJ2-7; either TRBD1 or TRBD2 may fit D (5 bases each). The CDR3 runs to 13 residues. CDR1 and CDR2 from the germline V gene are SQVTM and ANQGSEA. V lost 6 bases to trimming and J lost 9 bases, with 21 bases between them. The DNA of the CDR3 is TGCAGCGTAGGCCGGGACCCCCGTCACGGGCAGTACTTC. Residues: CSVGRDPRHGQYF.

The rearrangement links TRBV27 to TRBJ1-1, with D perhaps TRBD1 (5 bases). The length of the CDR3 is 13 residues. V shed 6 bases and J shed 6 bases, with 14 bases lying between them. Germline V CDR1 and CDR2: MNHEY, SMNVEV (reference sequence). The CDR3 bases are TGTGCCAGCAGGTCCTGGGACTTTGCTGAAGCTTTCTTT. It encodes CASRSWDFAEAFF.

This clonotype was observed a few times. The gene calls are TRBV6-2 or TRBV6-3 and TRBJ2-4; 7 nucleotides agree with TRBD1. The CDR3 runs to 16 residues. J was trimmed by 0 bases and V by 5 bases; bases with no gene match: 7. Germline V lookup: CDR1 MNHEY, CDR2 SVGEGT. CDR3 loop: CASSPGTDLAKNIQYF. In nucleotides, the CDR3 is TGTGCCAGCAGTCCAGGGACAGACCTAGCCAAAAACATTCAGTACTTC.

The CDR3 region is CASSQDGWDRASTNEKLFF. The DNA for the CDR3 is TGCGCCAGCAGCCAAGACGGCTGGGACAGGGCGTCGACTAATGAAAAACTGTTTTTT. This rearrangement joins TRBV4-1 to TRBJ1-4, with 9 bases aligning to TRBD1. The V gene's germline CDR1 is MGHRA and CDR2 YSYEKL. J was trimmed by 2 bases and V by 0 bases; bases with no gene match: 10. The length of the CDR3 is 19 residues.

This chain uses TRBV20-1 with TRBJ1-1, with 10 bases aligning to TRBD1. Looked up from germline, CDR1 is DFQATT and CDR2 is SNEGSKA (reference sequence). The junction had 16 bases not matched to a gene; V was cut back by 5 bases and J by 4 bases. The CDR3 has 17 residues. The CDR3 DNA reads as TGCAGTGCTGGTAGCCGTGTGACAGGGGGCTTGAGCACTGAAGCTTTCTTT. This gives the protein CSAGSRVTGGLSTEAFF.

The rearrangement joins TRBV7-9 to TRBJ2-2, with 8 bases lining up with TRBD2. This CDR3 region has 16 residues. Trimming removed 5 bases from V and 4 bases from J; junction bases left unmatched: 9. Germline V lookup: CDR1 SEHNR, CDR2 FQNEAQ (reference sequence). DNA for the CDR3: TGTGCCAGCAGCCCTCCAAGCGGGAGAGGCACCGGGGAGCTGTTTTTT. Translating gives CASSPPSGRGTGELFF.

This chain connects TRBV18 to TRBJ2-3, with a tentative D call TRBD1 (5 bases). This CDR3 is built from 17 residues. V gave up 1 base and J gave up 0 bases, with 14 bases separating them. Germline V gene data show CDR1 as KGHSH and CDR2 as LQKENI. CDR3 sequence (DNA): TGTGCCAGCTCACCACTTACAGGCGAGAGGAGCACAGATACGCAGTATTTT. Translating gives CASSPLTGERSTDTQYF.

CDR3 nucleotide sequence: TGTGCCAGCAGCCAGAGGCCCTCCTACAATGAGCAGTTCTTC. Translation gives CASSQRPSYNEQFF. V gene TRBV14 combines with J gene TRBJ2-1; D uncertain. With 3 bases removed from V and 0 bases from J, the gap between germline ends came to 6 bases. The CDR3 has 14 amino acids. The germline CDR1 and CDR2 sequences are SGHDN and FVKESK.

The V gene is TRBV19, the J gene TRBJ2-7; a possible D gene is TRBD1 (5 bases). CDR1 and CDR2 from the germline V gene are LNHDA and SQIVND (reference sequence). This CDR3 has 15 amino acids. The V gene lost 0 bases and the J gene lost 3 bases, with 12 bases spanning the gap. Written as DNA, the CDR3 is TGTGCCAGTAGTATAGAGCAGGGCGTTTACTACGAGCAGTACTTC. Translating gives CASSIEQGVYYEQYF.

The chain couples TRBV27 to TRBJ1-5; D possibly corresponds to TRBD1 (6 bases). Germline V gives CDR1 MNHEY, CDR2 SMNVEV (reference sequence). CDR3 length equals 15 residues. Deletions cut 8 bases from V and 0 bases from J, with 14 bases between. CDR3 loop: CASGPGAYSNQPQHF. The CDR3 DNA sequence: TGTGCCAGCGGCCCGGGGGCTTATAGCAATCAGCCCCAGCATTTT.

The table lists this clonotype with a count of one. This chain uses TRBV20-1 with TRBJ2-7; 10 nucleotides line up with TRBD2. The germline gives CDR1 DFQATT, CDR2 SNEGSKA (reference sequence). This CDR3 is 14 amino acids long. The junction had 3 bases not matched to a gene; V was cut back by 0 bases and J by 4 bases. The CDR3 nucleotides are TGCAGTGCTAGAGACCTAGCGGGGGTATACGAGCAGTACTTC. Its protein product is CSARDLAGVYEQYF.

The chain couples TRBV29-1 to TRBJ2-7; D ambiguous. This CDR3 comprises 11 residues. Germline CDR1 SQVTM, CDR2 ANQGSEA. V was cut by 4 bases and J by 3 bases, with 7 bases left in between. DNA of the CDR3: TGCAGCGTTGCCGGGTACTACGAGCAGTACTTC. Translated: CSVAGYYEQYF.

The chain has TRBV30 and TRBJ2-7; the D gene is possibly TRBD2 (7 bases). Deletions cut 4 bases from V and 3 bases from J, with 16 bases between. The CDR3 is made up of 14 amino acids. The germline V gene has CDR1 GTSNPN and CDR2 SVGIG (reference sequence). The CDR3 region has the DNA TGTGCCTGGAATAAAGGGGGGGTCGACTACGAGCAGTACTTC. Its protein is CAWNKGGVDYEQYF.

V is TRBV19 and J is TRBJ1-1; D unresolved. This CDR3 is built from 15 residues. In germline, CDR1 is LNHDA, CDR2 SQIVND (reference sequence). Trimming took off 3 bases at V and 0 bases at J, with 11 bases between the two ends. CDR3 coding DNA: TGTGCCAGTAGTATTGTCAGGACCTTGAACACTGAAGCTTTCTTT. Translated, it gives CASSIVRTLNTEAFF. The entire variable domain, with the rest obtained from reference TRBV19 and TRBJ1-1, is as follows: DGGITQSPKYLFRKEGQNVTLSCEQNLNHDAMYWYRQDPGQGLRLIYYSQIVNDFQKGDIAEGYSVSREKKESFPLTVTSAQKNPTAFYLCASSIVRTLNTEAFFGQGTRLTVV.